This T cell receptor beta chain is drawn from a study of OX40 agonist ivuxolimab in advanced cancers. About the research overall: Prior therapy, whether anti-PD-1, anti-PD-L1 or anti-CTLA-4, was allowed, and about 40% had some.

Trimming took off 7 bases at V and 0 bases at J, with 10 bases between the two ends. The length of the CDR3 is 15 residues. Germline V gene lookup returns CDR1 SNHLY and CDR2 FYNNEI. Some clones are missing from TCRdb's copy, which holds only in-frame ones; the method was immunoSEQ multiplex PCR. This table has some 100,000 clones, more than 85% appearing once. The J gene is TRBJ1-6, the V gene TRBV2; possible D gene TRBD1, 5 bases. The sequenced sample was CD4+ or CD8+ T cells sorted from blood, obtained in a trial of the OX40 agonist ivuxolimab. This sequence originates from an adult with an advanced solid tumor such as melanoma, head and neck, liver or kidney cancer. CDR3 DNA: TGTGCCAGCACGACAGAAAGCTCCTATAATTCACCCCTCCACTTT. Protein product: CASTTESSYNSPLHF.